These 12 T cell receptor beta chains originate from one sample sequenced in a study of yellow fever vaccine responses in identical twins. TCRdb recomputed calls from the RT-PCR reads with MiXCR, one row per CDR3 protein. The profile covers 13,000 or so distinct CDR3 sequences, with approximately 84% appearing a single time and approximately 1.5% taken by the ten largest. Sequencing was performed on T cells from blood (PBMCs), unsorted or a sorted subset (not recorded which), taken before or after yellow fever vaccination (not recorded which). The receptors originated from a woman under 30 who received the yellow fever vaccine.

The sample holds a few counts of this clonotype. This chain uses TRBV21-1 with TRBJ2-2; the table calls TRBD2, which could not be checked here. TRBV21-1 is a listed pseudogene. The CDR3 totals 16 residues. Written as DNA, the CDR3 is TGTGCCAGCAGCCCCCACTCCCCTACTAGTGTGGGGGAGCTGTTTTTT. Residues: CASSPHSPTSVGELFF.

The V and J genes are TRBV4-3 and TRBJ2-7; 8 bases line up with TRBD1. Losses at the gene ends were 4 bases for V and 3 bases for J; bases not matched to a gene: 8. CDR1 LGHNA and CDR2 YSLEER come from the germline V gene. The length of the CDR3 is 15 residues. This chain's CDR3 is CASSPQAGQGYEQYF. The CDR3 DNA follows: TGCGCCAGCAGCCCTCAAGCCGGACAGGGCTACGAGCAGTACTTC.

The CDR3 bases are TGTGCCAGCAGCCAAGATCTAGCACGGGAGACCCAGTACTTC. Protein sequence: CASSQDLARETQYF. The chain joins TRBV3-1 to TRBJ2-5; TRBD2 might be the D (5 bases). Per the germline V gene, CDR1 is LGHDT and CDR2 is YNNKEL (reference sequence). V was trimmed by 0 bases and J by 5 bases, leaving 10 bases between them. The CDR3 is 14 amino acids.

A single count supports this clonotype. This sequence joins TRBV12-3 or TRBV12-4 and TRBJ2-3, with a weak D call TRBD1 (5 bases). The CDR3 is 14 amino acids. Trimming cost V 3 bases and J 5 bases, with 12 bases left between them. For the CDR3, the DNA is TGTGCCAGCAGTTTTTCTACCCAGGGAGATACGCAGTATTTT. The encoded protein is CASSFSTQGDTQYF.

The chain has TRBV28 and TRBJ2-3; tentative D call: TRBD1 (6 bases). V lost 3 bases, J lost 3 bases, and 22 bases lay in between. The CDR3 runs to 18 residues. From germline, CDR1 is MDHEN and CDR2 SYDVKM. The CDR3 reads CASSFRVRVAGATDTQYF. CDR3 nucleotides: TGTGCCAGCAGTTTTCGGGTCCGTGTGGCAGGGGCAACAGATACGCAGTATTTT.

V usage is TRBV21-1 and J usage is TRBJ2-5. TRBV21-1 is listed as a pseudogene. There are 14 residues in the CDR3. CDR3 DNA sequence: TGTGCCAGCAGCAAAGCCCTAGAGAAAGAGACCCAGTACTTC. The encoded protein is CASSKALEKETQYF.

The chain recombines TRBV10-3 with TRBJ1-4, with 8 nucleotides matching TRBD1. V shed 2 bases, J shed 4 bases, and the junction held 3 bases outside the gene matches. The CDR3 has 15 amino acids. Germline lookup yields CDR1 ENHRY and CDR2 SYGVKD. For the CDR3, the DNA is TGTGCCATCAGTGAGAGGACAGGGCTTAATGAAAAACTGTTTTTT. Its translation: CAISERTGLNEKLFF.

CDR3 region: CASSEASSGVYSNQPQHF. DNA for the CDR3: TGTGCCAGCAGTGAAGCTTCATCAGGGGTCTATAGCAATCAGCCCCAGCATTTT. The chain uses TRBV2 and TRBJ1-5; perhaps TRBD1 as D (6 bases). CDR3 length: 18 residues. The V gene's germline CDR1 is SNHLY and CDR2 FYNNEI. V was shortened by 0 bases and J by 0 bases, with 15 bases between the two germline ends.

The rearrangement joins TRBV29-1 to TRBJ2-7, with D possibly TRBD1 on 5 matching bases. The CDR3 is 12 amino acids. The germline gives CDR1 SQVTM, CDR2 ANQGSEA. V lost 7 bases and J lost 5, with 15 bases in between. Here the CDR3 DNA reads TGCAGCGCCGCCGACAGTATCCACGAGCAGTACTTC. Its translation is CSAADSIHEQYF.

The rearrangement uses TRBV29-1 and TRBJ2-7; TRBD1 might be the D (5 bases). There are 13 residues in the CDR3. The V end was cut by 6 bases, the J end by 3 bases, with 15 bases between. CDR1 SQVTM and CDR2 ANQGSEA come from the germline V gene. CDR3 nucleotides: TGCAGCGTGTGGAGTGCAGGGCTCTACGAGCAGTACTTC. Its protein is CSVWSAGLYEQYF.

The chain joins TRBV5-5 to TRBJ2-5; a possible D gene is TRBD1 (6 bases). Trimming took off 4 bases at V and 5 bases at J, with 12 bases between the two ends. CDR3 size: 13 residues. Germline V CDR1 and CDR2: SGHKS, YYEKEE (reference sequence). CDR3 sequence: CASSGTGWETQYF. The CDR3 region has the DNA TGTGCCAGCAGCGGTACAGGGTGGGAGACCCAGTACTTC.

The V gene is TRBV29-1, the J gene TRBJ2-2; D is tentatively TRBD1 or TRBD2 (5 bases each). The germline gives CDR1 SQVTM, CDR2 ANQGSEA. This CDR3 region has 14 residues. Trimming removed 3 bases from V and 0 bases from J, with 8 bases in between. CDR3 nucleotide sequence: TGCAGCGTTGAGGGGACGGCGAACACCGGGGAGCTGTTTTTT. Its protein product is CSVEGTANTGELFF.